Shown below are 20 T cell receptor beta chains from a single sample sequenced in a study of blood T cells in healthy people across ages (dated by TCRdb to the mid-2010s). The library was generated by 5' RACE. Sequenced on an Illumina HiSeq 2500. A second 7 to 11 cycle PCR used a sample-barcoded 5' primer and a J-beta primer mix. Using fastp at Q25 and MiXCR, TCRdb reprocessed the public reads and kept productive beta chains. Entries that share a CDR3 protein sequence are merged under the most common genes and DNA. Present in this sample are about 640,000 distinct CDR3 sequences, roughly 30% of which were seen just once. Around 14% of the sample rests with the top ten. Material for sequencing was blood. The receptors derive from a woman older than 75 in good health.

This clonotype has a count of ten or more. The chain recombines TRBV11-2 with TRBJ1-2; 7 nucleotides line up with TRBD1. This CDR3 has 15 residues. Germline assignment: CDR1 SGHAT and CDR2 FQNNGV. V trimming: 2 bases; J trimming: 3 bases; junction bases outside the gene matches: 6. CDR3 coding DNA: TGTGCCAGCAGCTTAACCGACAGGGTGGACTATGGCTACACCTTC. Amino acid sequence: CASSLTDRVDYGYTF.

To note about this clonotype: A read error may explain this, as a much larger clone is one base away. The chain couples TRBV20-1 to TRBJ2-5, with D possibly called TRBD1 or TRBD2 (5 bases each). Germline values: CDR1 DFQATT, CDR2 SNEGSKA (reference sequence). V gave up 2 bases and J gave up 11 bases, with 24 bases separating them. The CDR3 has 15 residues. As DNA, the CDR3 is TGCAGTGCTAGACCAGGGACGGTAGTGCACAATGAGCAGTACTTC. Encoded protein: CSARPGTVVHNEQYF.

Here the CDR3 reads CASSFRLGLQETQYF. CDR3 in DNA: TGCGCCAGCAGCTTTCGGCTTGGACTGCAAGAGACCCAGTACTTC. V and J are TRBV5-1 and TRBJ2-5; D possibly corresponds to TRBD2 (5 bases). The CDR3 runs 15 residues. Trimming left V 2 bases short and J 2 bases short, with 13 bases between. CDR1 and CDR2 (germline): SGHRS, YFSETQ.

The chain joins TRBV27 to TRBJ1-2, with a tentative D call TRBD1 (5 bases). Per germline, CDR1 MNHEY and CDR2 SMNVEV (reference sequence). The V end lost 5 bases, the J end lost 3 bases, and 16 bases lay between the germline ends. The CDR3 runs to 15 residues. CDR3 DNA: TGTGCCAGCAGTAAAATCCCGGGACCGGACTATGGCTACACCTTC. It specifies CASSKIPGPDYGYTF.

This clonotype came up a few times. A read error may explain this, as a much larger clone is one base away. The chain links TRBV12-3 or TRBV12-4 to TRBJ2-5; TRBD2 agrees at 12 bases. This CDR3 has 17 amino acids. The junction had 14 bases not matched to a gene; V was cut back by 1 base and J by 11 bases. In nucleotides, the CDR3 is TGTGCCAGCAGTTTAGGCCGGCTAGCGGGGGGGTACAATGAGCAGTACTTC. Amino acid sequence: CASSLGRLAGGYNEQYF.

The rearrangement uses TRBV4-1 and TRBJ2-1; 7 bases are shared with TRBD1. Trimming cost V 4 bases and J 0 bases; bases outside gene matches: 6. The CDR3 totals 16 residues. From germline, CDR1 is MGHRA and CDR2 YSYEKL. The DNA for the CDR3 is TGCGCCAGCAGCCCGGGACAGACCTACTCCTACAATGAGCAGTTCTTC. This gives the protein CASSPGQTYSYNEQFF.

About this clonotype itself: A clone one base away is much larger, so this may be a read error. The chain links TRBV6-2 or TRBV6-3 to TRBJ2-1; 8 nucleotides agree with TRBD2. With 2 bases clipped from V and 12 bases from J, the junction kept 21 bases outside the gene matches. CDR3 length equals 18 residues. Germline V gene data show CDR1 as MNHEY and CDR2 as SVGEGT. The CDR3 DNA reads as TGTGCCAGCAGTTACGCAGGGGTCGGAGGACTAGCATATGATGGGCAGTTCTTC. It translates to CASSYAGVGGLAYDGQFF.

The chain joins TRBV7-2 to TRBJ2-5; D may be TRBD2 (6 bases). This CDR3 has 14 residues. V lost 4 bases to trimming and J lost 11 bases, with 20 bases between them. Germline CDR1 SGHTA, CDR2 FQGNSA. CDR3 DNA: TGTGCCAGCAGCTCCCGGAGGGCCGGGGATGAGCAGTACTTC. Its translation is CASSSRRAGDEQYF.

This clonotype occurred many times. The chain joins TRBV5-1 to TRBJ2-7, with 10 bases lining up with TRBD1. The CDR3 is made up of 16 amino acids. V gave up 4 bases and J gave up 7 bases; unmatched junction bases: 14. Germline V gene sequence: CDR1 SGHRS, CDR2 YFSETQ. DNA of the CDR3: TGCGCCAGCAGCCCGGTCAGGACAGGGGGTACGAAGGAGCAGTACTTC. Translating it yields CASSPVRTGGTKEQYF.

This sequence joins TRBV11-2 and TRBJ2-7; unclear D gene. The CDR3 contains 15 residues. Germline V gene data show CDR1 as SGHAT and CDR2 as FQNNGV. Trimming cost V 3 bases and J 7 bases, with 19 bases left between them. The DNA for the CDR3 is TGTGCCAGCAGCTTTCGAGGATACAATCCCAGGGAGCAGTACTTC. This gives the protein CASSFRGYNPREQYF.

This clonotype was recorded many times. The CDR3 loop is CASSLEGARGYTF. CDR3 bases: TGCGCCAGCAGCTTGGAAGGGGCGAGGGGCTACACCTTC. The rearrangement links TRBV5-1 to TRBJ1-2; perhaps TRBD1 as D (5 bases). This CDR3 comprises 13 residues. Trimming stripped 0 bases from V and 8 bases from J, with 11 bases between. Germline CDR1 and CDR2: SGHRS and YFSETQ.

This clonotype was found many times. The rearrangement uses TRBV12-3 or TRBV12-4 and TRBJ1-5; tentatively, D is TRBD1 (5 bases). This CDR3 region has 16 residues. The V and J ends lost 2 bases and 1 base respectively, with 12 bases between them. CDR3 amino acids: CASSLSGRLSNQPQHF. Written as DNA, the CDR3 is TGTGCCAGCAGTTTATCAGGGCGGCTGAGCAATCAGCCCCAGCATTTT.

For this clonotype: A single base separates this from a much larger clone, so it may be a read error. The CDR3 sequence: CASSFAYNEQYF. The CDR3 DNA reads as TGTGCCAGCAGCTTCGCATACAATGAGCAGTACTTC. V usage is TRBV7-6 and J usage is TRBJ2-1; D gene ambiguous. The DNA matches TRBJ2-7 better at its end, which makes the J call doubtful. CDR1 is SGHVS and CDR2 is FNYEAQ in the germline V gene. The CDR3 runs to 12 residues.

This clonotype has at least ten counts. V and J are TRBV7-3 and TRBJ2-3; D not resolved. The germline V gene encodes CDR1 SGHTA and CDR2 FQGTGA. V dropped 5 bases and J dropped 4 bases, with 13 bases sitting between them. The CDR3 totals 14 residues. CDR3 in DNA: TGTGCCAGCAGCCTTGGACGGTTACCAGATACGCAGTATTTT. Translation: CASSLGRLPDTQYF.

This clonotype was seen only a few times. This chain links TRBV19 with TRBJ2-1; D not resolved. CDR1 and CDR2 from the germline V gene are LNHDA and SQIVND (reference sequence). The V gene lost 8 bases and the J gene lost 6 bases, with 17 bases spanning the gap. This CDR3 contains 14 residues. CDR3 coding DNA: TGTGCCAGTCAGACCCACCCGGACCTCAATGAGCAGTTCTTC. Encoded protein: CASQTHPDLNEQFF.

The table lists this clonotype with many counts. V is TRBV29-1 and J is TRBJ2-1; 9 nucleotides align to TRBD2. From germline, CDR1 is SQVTM and CDR2 ANQGSEA. The V gene end was trimmed by 5 bases and the J gene end by 0 bases; junction bases not matched to a gene: 2. The CDR3 is 14 residues long. CDR3 sequence: CSVLAGSSYNEQFF. The CDR3 nucleotides are TGCAGCGTTCTAGCGGGGAGCTCCTACAATGAGCAGTTCTTC.

Of note for this clonotype: A much larger clone differs from this one at a single base, so this may be a read error. The chain is built from TRBV12-3 or TRBV12-4 and TRBJ2-3; D remains ambiguous. V shed 2 bases and J shed 4 bases, with 13 bases lying between them. This CDR3 comprises 15 residues. The CDR3 sequence: CASSLSRVVADTQYF. The CDR3, as DNA: TGTGCCAGCAGTTTATCCCGGGTGGTAGCAGATACGCAGTATTTT.

In its sample, this clonotype was seen many times. CDR3: CASSPQGGSTPYEQYF. DNA of the CDR3: TGCGCCAGCAGCCCCCAGGGGGGATCAACTCCCTACGAGCAGTACTTC. The chain combines TRBV5-1 with TRBJ2-7; tentative D call: TRBD1 (7 bases). The CDR3 is made up of 16 amino acids. V was trimmed by 4 bases and J by 2 bases, leaving 19 bases between them. Germline V lookup: CDR1 SGHRS, CDR2 YFSETQ.

This clonotype has at least ten counts. The J gene is TRBJ2-1, the V gene TRBV6-2 or TRBV6-3; 7 nucleotides line up with TRBD2. Germline lookup yields CDR1 MNHEY and CDR2 SVGEGT. The CDR3 covers 15 residues. The ends lost 2 bases at V and 7 bases at J; junction bases unmatched: 8. The CDR3 is CASSYGGDWLNEQFF. CDR3 nucleotide sequence: TGTGCCAGCAGTTACGGGGGGGACTGGCTTAATGAGCAGTTCTTC.

This clonotype was observed a few times. A single base separates this from a much larger clone, so it may be a read error. This rearrangement joins TRBV20-1 to TRBJ2-3, with 10 bases matching TRBD2. The CDR3 runs 13 residues. Germline-derived CDR1 and CDR2 are DFQATT and SNEGSKA (reference sequence). CDR3 in amino acids: CSAKRGGPDMQYF. The CDR3 bases are TGCAGTGCTAAGCGGGGGGGCCCAGATATGCAGTATTTT.